These T cell receptor beta chains were read from a single sample in a study of shared clonotypes between healthy human individuals. The method was immunoSEQ multiplex PCR; TCRdb's version includes in-frame clones alone and lacks a portion of them. Of millions of clones listed, roughly 95% were seen once; the top ten hold around 1.1%. Input material: naive CD8+ T cells sorted from blood. The receptors derive from a man between 18 and 35 years old in good health. The CDR3 runs from the conserved cysteine through the conserved F or W. The D gene is left open where the match is weak. Some rows mark clone size as missing; the rest say once, few, many or name a class of expanded clone.

D gene	clone size	V gene	J gene	CDR3 protein	CDR3 DNA
.	few	TRBV5-1	TRBJ1-1	CASSRAGLGNTEAFF	TGCGCCAGCAGCCGTGCAGGGCTAGGGAACACTGAAGCTTTCTTT
TRBD1	.	TRBV9	TRBJ2-1	CASSHSRTGEYEQFF	TGTGCCAGCAGCCATTCCCGGACAGGGGAGTATGAGCAGTTCTTC
.	.	TRBV5-8	TRBJ1-4	CASSRQGDSNEKLFF	TGTGCCAGCAGCAGGCAGGGTGACTCTAATGAAAAACTGTTTTTT
TRBD2	.	TRBV7-9	TRBJ2-7	CASSSGLDPGYEQYF	TGTGCCAGCAGTTCTGGACTAGACCCTGGCTACGAGCAGTACTTC
.	.	TRBV30	TRBJ2-1	CAWSIQRPNEQFF	TGTGCCTGGAGCATCCAGCGGCCCAATGAGCAGTTCTTC
.	.	TRBV30	TRBJ2-7	CAWSRHTSSYEQYF	TGTGCCTGGAGTCGGCACACGAGCTCCTACGAGCAGTACTTC
.	.	TRBV27	TRBJ2-3	CASRPQATDTQYF	TGTGCCAGCAGGCCACAGGCGACAGATACGCAGTATTTT
TRBD1	.	TRBV7-9	TRBJ1-2	CASSSDREGDYGYTF	TGTGCCAGCAGCTCCGACAGGGAGGGGGACTATGGCTACACCTTC
TRBD2	.	TRBV4-1	TRBJ2-3	CASSQDRSGRNTQYF	TGCGCCAGCAGCCAAGATAGGAGCGGGAGAAATACGCAGTATTTT
.	.	TRBV13	TRBJ2-2	CASSARINTGELFF	TGTGCCAGCAGCGCCAGGATTAACACCGGGGAGCTGTTTTTT
.	.	TRBV27	TRBJ2-1	CASSSSSYNEQFF	TGTGCCAGCAGTTCGAGCTCCTACAATGAGCAGTTCTTC
.	.	TRBV4-1	TRBJ2-7	CASSQDRGVYEQYF	TGCGCCAGCAGCCAAGATAGGGGGGTCTACGAGCAGTACTTC
TRBD1	.	TRBV18	TRBJ1-1	CASSPGTGGGMNTEAFF	TGTGCCAGCTCACCAGGGACAGGGGGCGGAATGAACACTGAAGCTTTCTTT
TRBD1	.	TRBV11-2	TRBJ2-2	CASSFTGAVGELFF	TGTGCCAGCAGCTTTACAGGGGCCGTCGGGGAGCTGTTTTTT
.	.	TRBV6-1	TRBJ2-1	CASSDPVAINEQFF	TGTGCCAGCAGTGATCCCGTCGCTATCAATGAGCAGTTCTTC
.	.	TRBV13	TRBJ2-6	CASSLGRAASGANVLTF	TGTGCCAGCAGCTTAGGCCGTGCGGCCTCTGGGGCCAACGTCCTGACTTTC
.	.	TRBV27	TRBJ2-2	CASSFHGLSDTGELFF	TGTGCCAGCAGTTTCCATGGTCTCTCCGACACCGGGGAGCTGTTTTTT
.	once	TRBV7-9	TRBJ2-3	CASSWVDSDTQYF	TGTGCCAGCAGCTGGGTCGATTCAGATACGCAGTATTTT
.	.	TRBV5-4	TRBJ2-1	CASSLGLEQFF	TGTGCCAGCAGCTTGGGACTCGAGCAGTTCTTC
TRBD2	.	TRBV18	TRBJ2-7	CASSGTSGKSSYEQYF	TGTGCCAGCTCCGGGACTAGCGGAAAAAGCTCCTACGAGCAGTACTTC
.	.	TRBV19	TRBJ2-7	CASSDGLSEANEQYF	TGTGCCAGTAGTGACGGACTCTCGGAGGCCAACGAGCAGTACTTC
.	.	TRBV29-1	TRBJ2-3	CSVLALITSTDTQYF	TGCAGCGTCCTAGCTCTGATTACTAGCACAGATACGCAGTATTTT
.	.	TRBV6-1	TRBJ2-7	CASSERGSYEQYF	TGTGCCAGCAGTGAGCGGGGCTCCTACGAGCAGTACTTC
TRBD2	.	TRBV27	TRBJ2-3	CASSPLGGVTDTQYF	TGTGCCAGCAGTCCCCTCGGGGGGGTGACAGATACGCAGTATTTT
.	.	TRBV28	TRBJ2-1	CASTPEERAHNEQFF	TGTGCCAGCACCCCCGAGGAGAGGGCCCACAATGAGCAGTTCTTC
.	.	TRBV5-6	TRBJ1-2	CASSSDRDISNYGYTF	TGTGCCAGCAGCTCGGACCGAGATATTTCTAACTATGGCTACACCTTC
TRBD2	.	TRBV7-9	TRBJ2-1	CASSLGLAGNNEQFF	TGTGCCAGCAGCTTGGGACTAGCGGGGAACAACGAGCAGTTCTTC
.	.	TRBV19	TRBJ1-2	CATTGRFKYGYTF	TGTGCCACCACAGGGCGATTCAAGTATGGCTACACCTTC
.	.	TRBV6-1	TRBJ2-1	CASNELAADNEQFF	TGTGCCAGCAATGAATTGGCGGCGGACAATGAGCAGTTCTTC
TRBD1	.	TRBV5-1	TRBJ1-1	CASSLAQGMNTEAFF	TGCGCCAGCAGCCTGGCACAGGGGATGAACACTGAAGCTTTCTTT